The clone carrying this TCR beta chain has only a few counts. Its specificity is unknown. These data belong to a study of T-cell memory formation after mild COVID-19. Across the whole study: Largely donor-specific sequence clusters came from a couple of donors. Study observations and caveats: Pre-infection memory carried some responding clones, suggesting that cross-reactive memory joined. Clones that shrank (day 15 to 85) were balanced CD4/CD8, whereas later expanders leaned CD4+.

Barcoded TCR alpha and TCR beta cDNA libraries with UMIs came from 5'RACE using constant-segment primers. TCRdb itself ran the 5' RACE reads through MiXCR, one entry per CDR3 protein. The sample lists tens of thousands of distinct CDR3 sequences; roughly 7.2% were seen once. With 0 bases removed from V and 0 bases from J, the gap between germline ends came to 9 bases. The CDR3 length is 15 residues. CDR1 and CDR2 from the germline V gene are SGHRS and YFSETQ. The V and J genes are TRBV5-1 and TRBJ1-2; D call uncertain. This receptor was identified in an adult who had mild COVID-19 (a few samples of this study predate the infection). Cell type and time point are not known. The source material was PBMCs or a T cell subset sorted from them (not recorded which). CDR3 DNA: TGCGCCAGCAGCTTGGAGGCGGGTGCTAACTATGGCTACACCTTC. Translating gives CASSLEAGANYGYTF.